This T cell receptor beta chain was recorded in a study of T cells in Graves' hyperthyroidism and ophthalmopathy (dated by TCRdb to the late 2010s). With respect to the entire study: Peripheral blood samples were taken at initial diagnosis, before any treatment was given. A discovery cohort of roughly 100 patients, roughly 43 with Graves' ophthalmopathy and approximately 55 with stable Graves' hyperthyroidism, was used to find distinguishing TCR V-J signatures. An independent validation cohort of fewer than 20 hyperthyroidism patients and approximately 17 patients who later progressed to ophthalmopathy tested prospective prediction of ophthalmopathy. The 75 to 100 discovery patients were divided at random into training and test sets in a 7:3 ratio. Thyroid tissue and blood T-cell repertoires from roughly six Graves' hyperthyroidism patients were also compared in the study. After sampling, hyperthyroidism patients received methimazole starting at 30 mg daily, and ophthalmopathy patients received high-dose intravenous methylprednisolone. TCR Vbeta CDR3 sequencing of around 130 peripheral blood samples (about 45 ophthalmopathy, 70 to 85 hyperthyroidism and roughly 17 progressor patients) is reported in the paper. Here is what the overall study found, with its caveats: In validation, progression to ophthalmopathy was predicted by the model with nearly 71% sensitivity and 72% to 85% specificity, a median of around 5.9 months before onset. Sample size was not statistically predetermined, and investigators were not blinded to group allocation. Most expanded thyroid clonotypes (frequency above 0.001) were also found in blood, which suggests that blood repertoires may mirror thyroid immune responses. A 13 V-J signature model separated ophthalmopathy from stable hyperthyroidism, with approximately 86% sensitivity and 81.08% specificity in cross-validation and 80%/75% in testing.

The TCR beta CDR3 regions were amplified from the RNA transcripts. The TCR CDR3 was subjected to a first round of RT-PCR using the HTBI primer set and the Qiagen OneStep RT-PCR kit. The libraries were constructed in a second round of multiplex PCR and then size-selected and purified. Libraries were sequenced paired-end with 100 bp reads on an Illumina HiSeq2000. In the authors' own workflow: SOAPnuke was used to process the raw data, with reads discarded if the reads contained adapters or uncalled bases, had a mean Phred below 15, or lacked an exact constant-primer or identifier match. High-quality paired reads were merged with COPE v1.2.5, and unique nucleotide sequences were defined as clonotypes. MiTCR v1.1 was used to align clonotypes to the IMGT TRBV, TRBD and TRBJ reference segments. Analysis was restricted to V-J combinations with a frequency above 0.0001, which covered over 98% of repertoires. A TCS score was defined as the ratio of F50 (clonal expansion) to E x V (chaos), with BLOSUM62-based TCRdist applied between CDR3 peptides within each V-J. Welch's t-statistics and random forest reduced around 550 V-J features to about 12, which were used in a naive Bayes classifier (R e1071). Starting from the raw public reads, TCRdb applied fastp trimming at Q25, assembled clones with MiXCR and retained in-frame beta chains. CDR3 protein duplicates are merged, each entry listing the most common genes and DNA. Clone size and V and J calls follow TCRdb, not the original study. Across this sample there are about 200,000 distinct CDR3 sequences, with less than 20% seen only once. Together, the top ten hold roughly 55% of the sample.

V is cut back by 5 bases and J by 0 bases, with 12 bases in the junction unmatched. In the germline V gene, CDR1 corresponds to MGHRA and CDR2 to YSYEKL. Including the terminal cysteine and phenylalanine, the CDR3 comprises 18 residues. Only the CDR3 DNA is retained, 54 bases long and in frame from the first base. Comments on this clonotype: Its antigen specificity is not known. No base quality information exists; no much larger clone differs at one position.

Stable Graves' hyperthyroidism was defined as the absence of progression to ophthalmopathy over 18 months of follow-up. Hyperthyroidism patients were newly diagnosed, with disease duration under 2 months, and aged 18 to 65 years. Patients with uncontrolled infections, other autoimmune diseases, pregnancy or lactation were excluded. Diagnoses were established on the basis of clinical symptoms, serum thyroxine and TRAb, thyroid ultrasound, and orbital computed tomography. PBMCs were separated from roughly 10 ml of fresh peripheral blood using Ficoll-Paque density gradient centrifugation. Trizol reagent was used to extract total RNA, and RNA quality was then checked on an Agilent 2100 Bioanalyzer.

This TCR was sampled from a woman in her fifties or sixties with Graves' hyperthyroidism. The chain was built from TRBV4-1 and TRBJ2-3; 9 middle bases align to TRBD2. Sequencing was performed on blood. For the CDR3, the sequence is CASSVQGLSGGSTDTQYF. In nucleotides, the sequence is TGCGCCAGCAGCGTCCAGGGGTTGAGCGGGGGGAGCACAGATACGCAGTATTTT.